These 14 T cell receptor beta chains were sequenced from one sample in a study of long-term antiretroviral therapy in people with HIV. Survey-level immunoSEQ v3.0 assays were run. Some clones are missing from TCRdb's copy, which holds only in-frame ones; the method was immunoSEQ multiplex PCR. The sample comprises some 17,000 clones, nearly 80% of which are singletons, and around an eighth rests with the top ten. Sequences were derived from unsorted PBMCs, sampled about 3.1 years after starting antiretroviral therapy. The source is a woman aged 40 to 55 with HIV.

The chain combines TRBV7-2 with TRBJ2-1; D ambiguous. The CDR3 is made up of 12 amino acids. Germline values: CDR1 SGHTA, CDR2 FQGNSA. Trimming took off 1 base at V and 9 bases at J, with 7 bases between the two ends. CDR3 nucleotides: TGTGCCAGCAGCTTAGGGGCAGTTGAGCAGTTCTTC. As protein: CASSLGAVEQFF.

This chain links TRBV4-3 with TRBJ2-3; 7 positions agree with TRBD1. V lost 0 bases, J lost 8 bases, and 11 bases stayed unmatched. The CDR3 loop spans 16 amino acids. Germline CDR1 and CDR2: LGHNA and YSLEER. The CDR3 nucleotides are TGCGCCAGCAGCCAAGATCATAGGGGGCCTTATGGTACGCAGTATTTT. Translating gives CASSQDHRGPYGTQYF.

V is TRBV7-2 and J is TRBJ1-2, with a possible D match to TRBD1 (6 bases). The CDR3 is 15 amino acids. Germline assignment: CDR1 SGHTA and CDR2 FQGNSA. The V gene lost 5 bases and the J gene lost 1 base, with 14 bases spanning the gap. In nucleotides, the CDR3 is TGTGCCAGCAGCCAAAGGGGGGGCTTTAACTATGGCTACACCTTC. It yields the protein CASSQRGGFNYGYTF.

The chain recombines TRBV10-2 with TRBJ1-2; a weak D match, TRBD1 (6 bases). The CDR3 has 15 residues. Germline V gene sequence: CDR1 WSHSY, CDR2 SAAADI. V lost 7 bases to trimming and J lost 2 bases, with 17 bases between them. The CDR3 is CASTEVGGPNYGYTF. The CDR3 coding sequence is TGCGCCAGCACCGAGGTGGGGGGCCCCAACTATGGCTACACCTTC.

The sample holds a few counts of this clone. The chain employs TRBV7-9 and TRBJ2-7, with D hard to call. Germline V CDR1 and CDR2: SEHNR, FQNEAQ (reference sequence). This CDR3 is 12 amino acids long. Deletions cut 1 base from V and 6 bases from J, with 7 bases between. The CDR3 protein is CASSLGFTEQYF. The CDR3, as DNA: TGTGCCAGCAGCTTAGGGTTTACCGAGCAGTACTTC.

The rearrangement links TRBV6-6 to TRBJ1-1; D might be TRBD1 (5 bases). V gave up 2 bases and J gave up 2 bases, with 15 bases separating them. Germline values: CDR1 MNHNY, CDR2 SVGAGI (reference sequence). The CDR3 contains 16 residues. The CDR3 nucleotides are TGTGCCAGCAGTTACGTTCTGGGGGGGGGAAACACTGAAGCTTTCTTT. Encoded protein: CASSYVLGGGNTEAFF.

The rearrangement joins TRBV18 to TRBJ1-3; TRBD1 agrees at 7 bases. Losses at the gene ends were 4 bases for V and 4 bases for J; bases not matched to a gene: 4. Germline V gene sequence: CDR1 KGHSH, CDR2 LQKENI. This CDR3 has 14 residues. Here the CDR3 DNA reads TGTGCCAGCTCACTCACAGGGGACGGAAACACCATATATTTT. Amino acids: CASSLTGDGNTIYF.

The chain links TRBV18 to TRBJ1-2; no clear D gene. The CDR3 has 15 amino acids. The germline V and J ends were trimmed by 8 bases and 3 bases, with 19 bases remaining between them. The germline CDR1 and CDR2 sequences are KGHSH and LQKENI. Here the CDR3 DNA reads TGTGCCAGCCACATGCAAAATGGACGGGACTATGGCTACACCTTC. This translates into CASHMQNGRDYGYTF.

The chain carries TRBV2 and TRBJ1-1; a possible D gene is TRBD1 (5 bases). Trimming removed 4 bases at V and 1 base at J, with 7 bases between. This CDR3 region has 13 residues. Germline CDR1 SNHLY, CDR2 FYNNEI. The CDR3 nucleotides are TGTGCCAGCAGTGTGCAGGGGAACACTGAAGCTTTCTTT. The encoded protein is CASSVQGNTEAFF.

The J gene is TRBJ2-7, the V gene TRBV6-6; perhaps TRBD2 as D (6 bases). CDR1 and CDR2 (germline): MNHNY, SVGAGI (reference sequence). The CDR3 extends over 15 amino acids. V gave up 6 bases and J gave up 0 bases, with 15 bases separating them. CDR3 coding DNA: TGTGCCAGCAGGGACTTCGGGAGCGGCTCCTACGAGCAGTACTTC. Protein sequence: CASRDFGSGSYEQYF.

The J gene is TRBJ2-1, the V gene TRBV5-1, with 7 bases lining up with TRBD2. With 3 bases clipped from V and 7 bases from J, the junction kept 7 bases outside the gene matches. The CDR3 sequence is 14 residues long. CDR1 is SGHRS and CDR2 is YFSETQ in the germline V gene. The CDR3 nucleotides read TGCGCCAGCAGCTACCAGACTAGCTCAAATGAGCAGTTCTTC. Its translation: CASSYQTSSNEQFF.

In this sample, this clone turned up a few times. J is TRBJ1-1 and V is TRBV18; 7 nucleotides align to TRBD1. The CDR3 covers 13 residues. Germline CDR1 reads KGHSH; CDR2 reads LQKENI. V shed 6 bases and J 4 bases; nucleotides not matched to a gene: 5. CDR3 region: CASSSGQSTEAFF. CDR3 nucleotides: TGTGCCAGCTCGTCGGGACAGAGCACTGAAGCTTTCTTT. Complete variable domain (other parts from reference TRBV18 and TRBJ1-1): NAGVMQNPRHLVRRRGQEARLRCSPMKGHSHVYWYRQLPEEGLKFMVYLQKENIIDESGMPKERFSAEFPKEGPSILRIQQVVRGDSAAYFCASSSGQSTEAFFGQGTRLTVV.

The rearrangement uses TRBV9 and TRBJ1-5; D remains ambiguous. The V end was cut by 5 bases, the J end by 5 bases, with 14 bases between. CDR3 length: 14 amino acids. Germline-derived CDR1 and CDR2 are SGDLS and YYNGEE. CDR3 protein: CASSSGEGYQPQHF. The CDR3, as DNA: TGTGCCAGCAGTTCTGGTGAGGGCTATCAGCCCCAGCATTTT. Variable domain in full (rest from reference TRBV9 and TRBJ1-5): DSGVTQTPKHLITATGQRVTLRCSPRSGDLSVYWYQQSLDQGLQFLIQYYNGEERAKGNILERFSAQQFPDLHSELNLSSLELGDSALYFCASSSGEGYQPQHFGDGTRLSIL.

CDR3 amino acids: CSVEDPGRTWQYF. In DNA, the CDR3 is TGCAGCGTTGAAGATCCGGGGAGGACGTGGCAGTACTTC. The chain carries TRBV29-1 and TRBJ2-7, with D possibly being TRBD2 (6 bases). This CDR3 has 13 residues. CDR1 SQVTM and CDR2 ANQGSEA come from the germline V gene. Trimming shortened V by 0 bases and J by 9 bases, and 15 bases separated the two germline ends.